The 31 T cell receptor beta chains in this list originate from one sample, sequenced in a study of blood T cells in healthy people across ages. Together with a sample-barcoded 5' primer, a J-beta primer mix was included in a second PCR lasting about 6 to 11 cycles. TCRdb passed the 5' RACE reads through MiXCR, listing each CDR3 protein once. Of about 1,800,000 distinct CDR3 sequences in the sample, over 25% were seen once. The sequenced sample was blood. These receptors all stem from a woman aged 25 to 39 in good health.

This clonotype showed up just a few times. Possible read error: a much larger clone is one base away. This chain joins TRBV7-3 and TRBJ1-2; TRBD1 matches 8 bases. The CDR3 loop spans 13 amino acids. Germline V gives CDR1 SGHTA, CDR2 FQGTGA. This CDR3 reads CACSKDRDNGYTF. The CDR3 DNA is TGTGCCTGCAGCAAGGACAGGGACAATGGCTACACCTTC. Supplemented by reference TRBV7-3 and TRBJ1-2, the full variable domain reads GAGVSQTPSNKVTEKGKYVELRCDPISGHTALYWYRQSLGQGPEFLIYFQGTGAADDSGLPNDRFFAVRPEGSVSTLKIQRTERGDSAVYLCACSKDRDNGYTFGSGTRLTVV.

J is TRBJ1-1 and V is TRBV29-1; D may be TRBD1 (6 bases). Germline V gene data show CDR1 as SQVTM and CDR2 as ANQGSEA. The CDR3 extends over 11 amino acids. The V and J ends lost 6 bases and 5 bases respectively, with 10 bases between them. CDR3 loop: CSVPQGTEAFF. DNA of the CDR3: TGCAGCGTCCCCCAGGGGACTGAAGCTTTCTTT. The variable domain in full, completed from reference TRBV29-1 and TRBJ1-1, reads SAVISQKPSRDICQRGTSLTIQCQVDSQVTMMFWYRQQPGQSLTLIATANQGSEATYESGFVIDKFPISRPNLTFSTLTVSNMSPEDSSIYLCSVPQGTEAFFGQGTRLTVV.

This clonotype has just a few counts. The chain recombines TRBV5-5 with TRBJ2-2; 11 nucleotides match TRBD2. V dropped 3 bases and J dropped 6; count of bases not matched to a gene: 4. The CDR3 runs to 15 residues. Germline CDR1 SGHKS, CDR2 YYEKEE (reference sequence). CDR3 protein: CASSSTSGSSGELFF. The DNA for the CDR3 is TGTGCCAGCAGCTCTACTAGCGGGAGTTCCGGGGAGCTGTTTTTT.

The chain joins TRBV12-3 or TRBV12-4 to TRBJ1-5, with TRBD1 matching 7 bases. V dropped 5 bases and J dropped 7; count of bases not matched to a gene: 14. This CDR3 comprises 16 residues. The CDR3 here is CASSPDLNRGYQPQHF. In DNA, the CDR3 is TGTGCCAGCAGTCCCGACCTCAACAGGGGTTACCAGCCCCAGCATTTT.

The chain combines TRBV25-1 with TRBJ2-7; D unclear. The germline CDR1 and CDR2 sequences are MGHDK and SYGVNS. The CDR3 loop spans 15 amino acids. Trimming cost V 4 bases and J 3 bases, with 16 bases left between them. CDR3 residues: CASSGRYSRYYEQYF. DNA of the CDR3: TGTGCCAGCAGTGGTCGCTACAGCCGTTACTACGAGCAGTACTTC.

As concerns this clonotype: A much larger clonotype is one base distant, so this may be a read error. The chain employs TRBV6-6 and TRBJ2-5; TRBD1 matches at 10 bases. The CDR3 consists of 14 residues. Germline V gene sequence: CDR1 MNHNY, CDR2 SVGAGI (reference sequence). The CDR3, as DNA: TGTGCCAGCAGTTACTCGGACAGGGGGGAGACCCGGTACTTC. This encodes CASSYSDRGETRYF.

This sequence joins TRBV25-1 and TRBJ2-3; D is possibly TRBD2 (5 bases). The length of the CDR3 is 15 residues. The germline V gene has CDR1 MGHDK and CDR2 SYGVNS. V gave up 8 bases and J gave up 0 bases, with 15 bases separating them. The CDR3 DNA reads TGTGCCAGCTCCTGGAGGCGGACTAGCACAGATACGCAGTATTTT. Protein product: CASSWRRTSTDTQYF.

Concerning this clonotype itself: One end of the junction does not line up with germline, which may come from a read error. This sequence joins TRBV2 and TRBJ2-5; D remains unclear. From germline, CDR1 is SNHLY and CDR2 FYNNEI. The CDR3 spans 13 residues. CDR3 region: CASSESLPETQYF. CDR3 bases: TGTGCCAGTAGTGAATCGCTCCCAGAGACCCAGTACTTC. Looking up the rest from reference TRBV2 and TRBJ2-5 gives the full variable domain: EPEVTQTPSHQVTQMGQEVILRCVPISNHLYFYWYRQILGQKVEFLVSFYNNEISEKSEIFDDQFSVERPDGSNFTLKIRSTKLEDSAMYFCASSESLPETQYFGPGTRLLVL.

The CDR3 coding sequence is TGTGCCAGCAGTTGGATGTCACAGATAAGGACGTGCGGGGAGCTGTTTTTT. This encodes CASSWMSQIRTCGELFF. The chain employs TRBV27 and TRBJ2-2; D ambiguous. Looked up from germline, CDR1 is MNHEY and CDR2 is SMNVEV (reference sequence). This CDR3 contains 17 residues. With 4 bases removed from V and 7 bases from J, the gap between germline ends came to 22 bases.

In this sample, this clonotype turned up many times. The chain has TRBV7-2 and TRBJ2-1; TRBD2 is a possible D gene (7 bases). This CDR3 is 14 amino acids long. In germline, CDR1 is SGHTA, CDR2 FQGNSA. V gave up 9 bases and J gave up 4 bases, with 16 bases separating them. The CDR3 coding sequence is TGTGCCAGTAGAGGGGGGGAACGGTACAATGAGCAGTTCTTC. Translation gives CASRGGERYNEQFF.

This clonotype was recorded a few times. J is TRBJ1-2 and V is TRBV3-1; a possible D gene is TRBD1 (5 bases). Germline values: CDR1 LGHDT, CDR2 YNNKEL (reference sequence). The CDR3 totals 15 residues. Trimming pared 0 bases from V and 4 bases from J, leaving 12 bases between. The CDR3 region is CASSQEVSGAYGYTF. DNA of the CDR3: TGTGCCAGCAGCCAAGAGGTTTCCGGGGCCTATGGCTACACCTTC.

In its sample, this clonotype was seen a few times. The V call is TRBV29-1, the J call TRBJ2-5; TRBD1 is a possible D gene (5 bases). Per the germline V gene, CDR1 is SQVTM and CDR2 is ANQGSEA. The CDR3 covers 13 residues. Trimming took 4 bases from V and 5 from J, leaving 14 bases between them. The CDR3 region has the DNA TGCAGCGTTGCAGTAGGGGCTGGGGAGACCCAGTACTTC. It is translated as CSVAVGAGETQYF.

This clonotype turned up a few times. The chain combines TRBV25-1 with TRBJ2-3; D is unresolved. Germline V gene sequence: CDR1 MGHDK, CDR2 SYGVNS. The CDR3 loop spans 14 amino acids. V was cut by 2 bases and J by 0 bases, with 6 bases left in between. CDR3 loop: CASSEPSSTDTQYF. The CDR3 bases are TGTGCCAGCAGTGAACCGAGTAGCACAGATACGCAGTATTTT. The whole variable domain, remainder taken from reference TRBV25-1 and TRBJ2-3, is EADIYQTPRYLVIGTGKKITLECSQTMGHDKMYWYQQDPGMELHLIHYSYGVNSTEKGDLSSESTVSRIRTEHFPLTLESARPSHTSQYLCASSEPSSTDTQYFGPGTRLTVL.

As concerns this clonotype: This may be a read error: a much more frequent sequence differs by one nucleotide. The J gene is TRBJ2-3, the V gene TRBV7-7, with 13 positions matching TRBD2. With V trimmed by 5 bases and J by 5 bases, 7 bases remained unmatched. The CDR3 totals 16 residues. Germline V gene sequence: CDR1 SSHAT, CDR2 FNYEAQ (reference sequence). CDR3 residues: CASSVGTSGVLDTQYF. The CDR3 DNA follows: TGTGCCAGCAGCGTAGGGACTAGCGGGGTTCTAGATACGCAGTATTTT.

V usage is TRBV20-1 and J usage is TRBJ2-1; 9 bases align to TRBD2. The CDR3 runs to 13 residues. CDR1 and CDR2 (germline): DFQATT, SNEGSKA (reference sequence). V gave up 6 bases and J gave up 9 bases; unmatched junction bases: 9. CDR3 amino acids: CSAPGTSFSEQFF. In DNA form, the CDR3 reads TGCAGTGCCCCCGGGACTAGCTTTTCTGAGCAGTTCTTC.

The chain uses TRBV7-2 and TRBJ2-4, with D tentatively TRBD2 (7 bases). The J call may not be correct, given that the DNA end is closer to TRBJ2-7. Per germline, CDR1 SGHTA and CDR2 FQGNSA. The CDR3 runs to 16 residues. CDR3 nucleotide sequence: TGTGCCAGCAGCTTAGGGGGAGCGGGGCGGGACAACGAGCAGTACTTC. Translating gives CASSLGGAGRDNEQYF.

This clonotype has just a few counts. The chain combines TRBV28 with TRBJ2-5; D assignment may be TRBD1 or TRBD2 (5 bases each). The assigned J gene may be wrong: the sequence end matches TRBJ2-7 better. Germline V gives CDR1 MDHEN, CDR2 SYDVKM. The CDR3 has 14 residues. For the CDR3, the DNA is TGTGCCAGCAGTTCCGGCGGTGGGGACCACGAGCAGTACTTC. It encodes CASSSGGGDHEQYF.

This rearrangement joins TRBV7-3 to TRBJ1-1, with D unresolved. V was shortened by 5 bases and J by 3 bases, with 10 bases between the two germline ends. CDR3 length: 13 amino acids. Germline V CDR1 and CDR2: SGHTA, FQGTGA. The CDR3 is CASSTLSDTEAFF. The CDR3 bases are TGTGCCAGCAGCACGTTATCGGACACTGAAGCTTTCTTT.

This rearrangement joins TRBV4-2 to TRBJ2-1; 7 positions match TRBD2. This CDR3 region has 13 residues. Per the germline V gene, CDR1 is LGHNA and CDR2 is YNFKEQ. With 3 bases clipped from V and 8 bases from J, the junction kept 4 bases outside the gene matches. CDR3 nucleotides: TGTGCCAGCAGCCACTTCACTAGCGATGAGCAGTTCTTC. The encoded protein is CASSHFTSDEQFF.

This clonotype was detected a few times. The CDR3 DNA is TGTGCCTGGCAAAAGACAGGGGCCAGCTCTGGGGCCAACGTCCTGACTTTC. The encoded protein is CAWQKTGASSGANVLTF. The chain has TRBV30 and TRBJ2-6, with 8 bases aligning to TRBD1. Trimming at V came to 5 bases and at J to 0 bases, leaving 9 bases not matched to a gene. CDR1 is GTSNPN, CDR2 SVGIG, per germline (reference sequence). The CDR3 runs 17 residues.

This chain connects TRBV4-1 to TRBJ2-1, with D unresolved. The CDR3 is 16 residues long. CDR1 MGHRA and CDR2 YSYEKL come from the germline V gene. V was trimmed by 4 bases and J by 0 bases, leaving 13 bases between them. The CDR3 is CASSPFSSSSYNEQFF. The CDR3 coding sequence is TGCGCCAGCAGCCCCTTCTCTTCGAGCTCCTACAATGAGCAGTTCTTC.

The rearrangement joins TRBV5-1 to TRBJ2-4, with unresolved D. TRBJ2-7 explains the end of the DNA better; the J call may be wrong. The CDR3 totals 12 residues. Per the germline V gene, CDR1 is SGHRS and CDR2 is YFSETQ. CDR3 region: CASSFGDCEQYF. Written as DNA, the CDR3 is TGCGCCAGCAGTTTTGGGGATTGCGAGCAGTACTTC.

The V and J genes are TRBV5-1 and TRBJ2-7, with 10 bases lining up with TRBD1. The CDR3 consists of 15 residues. V was pared by 4 bases and J by 6 bases, with 10 bases of the junction left unmatched. Germline V gives CDR1 SGHRS, CDR2 YFSETQ. The CDR3 here is CASSAGDRGRGEQYF. In DNA form, the CDR3 reads TGCGCCAGCAGCGCGGGGGACAGGGGTAGGGGCGAGCAGTACTTC.

V is TRBV5-1 and J is TRBJ2-1, with 11 bases lining up with TRBD2. Germline V gene sequence: CDR1 SGHRS, CDR2 YFSETQ. The V gene end was trimmed by 4 bases and the J gene end by 5 bases; junction bases not matched to a gene: 8. This CDR3 has 16 amino acids. The CDR3 region has the DNA TGCGCCAGCAGCATTCGACTAGCGGGATACAACAATGAGCAGTTCTTC. It specifies CASSIRLAGYNNEQFF.

A remark on this clonotype: A much larger clone differs by one base, so this may be a read error. The V gene is TRBV28, the J gene TRBJ2-5, with D possibly being TRBD1 (5 bases). The CDR3 length is 13 residues. CDR1 is MDHEN and CDR2 is SYDVKM in the germline V gene. CDR3 sequence (DNA): TGTGCCAGCGGTTTAGGTGGGGCGGTGACCCAGTACTTC. Translating it yields CASGLGGAVTQYF.

The chain is built from TRBV20-1 and TRBJ1-2; D is possibly TRBD1 (6 bases). With 6 bases removed from V and 6 bases from J, the gap between germline ends came to 14 bases. This CDR3 contains 12 residues. From germline, CDR1 is DFQATT and CDR2 SNEGSKA (reference sequence). CDR3 residues: CSAATGRNGYTF. For the CDR3, the DNA is TGCAGTGCCGCCACAGGGCGCAATGGCTACACCTTC.

The rearrangement joins TRBV7-2 to TRBJ1-3, with a possible D match to TRBD1 (5 bases). Trimming took off 1 base at V and 2 bases at J, with 12 bases between the two ends. CDR3 length: 16 amino acids. The germline V gene has CDR1 SGHTA and CDR2 FQGNSA. The chain's CDR3 is CASSLVDGATGNTIYF. CDR3 DNA sequence: TGTGCCAGCAGCTTAGTTGACGGGGCTACTGGAAACACCATATATTTT.

This clonotype was counted a few times. The chain employs TRBV5-5 and TRBJ2-5, with D perhaps TRBD1 (6 bases). Germline V gene sequence: CDR1 SGHKS, CDR2 YYEKEE (reference sequence). There are 13 residues in the CDR3. The CDR3 here is CATSRRTEETQYF. The CDR3 coding sequence is TGTGCTACCTCAAGACGGACAGAAGAGACCCAGTACTTC.

This clonotype was seen repeatedly, ten times or more. The CDR3 protein is CASSEGVGSYEQYF. CDR3 nucleotides: TGTGCCAGCAGTGAAGGAGTCGGATCCTACGAGCAGTACTTC. This rearrangement joins TRBV6-1 to TRBJ2-7; D gene uncertain. The germline V gene encodes CDR1 MNHNS and CDR2 SASEGT. The CDR3 sequence is 14 residues long. The ends were cut back, 1 base at V and 1 base at J, with 8 bases in the middle.

Worth noting for this clonotype: Its ends do not fully match the called genes, so a read error is possible. V gene TRBV10-1 combines with J gene TRBJ2-7; D might be TRBD1 or TRBD2, each matching 5 bases. The CDR3 loop spans 8 amino acids. Germline lookup yields CDR1 WNHNN and CDR2 SYGVQD (reference sequence). The CDR3 region has the DNA TGCGCCAGGCACCGGGGACACTTC. It is translated as CARHRGHF.

This clonotype was observed a few times. Written as DNA, the CDR3 is TGTGCCAGCAGACCCCAAGGGAGCGGGAGAGCTGAAGCTTTCTTT. Encoded protein: CASRPQGSGRAEAFF. The V and J genes are TRBV27 and TRBJ1-1; D is unresolved. CDR1 is MNHEY and CDR2 is SMNVEV in the germline V gene (reference sequence). V dropped 6 bases and J dropped 6 bases, with 20 bases sitting between them. The CDR3 totals 15 residues.